This note documents a single T cell receptor beta chain sequence. Its recognized antigen is unknown. Base qualities are not at hand, and no much larger clone is one base apart. Whole blood was collected in K2EDTA tubes by collaborating institutions according to the institutions' own protocols. For TCRbeta analysis, collaborator samples were shipped as frozen whole blood, as isolated PBMCs, or as DNA extracted from either sample type. The sample originates from a study of blood T cell repertoires in COVID-19 (dated by TCRdb to 2019 to 2021). At the level of the whole study: Samples from collaborators originated in the United States, Italy and Spain and spanned both the acute and convalescent phases of COVID-19. Nearly every sample came with metadata listing a de-identified subject ID, COVID-19 status, age in years and sex. The prospective study material was composed of cDNA or gDNA derived from T cells, B-cell-depleted T cells, or PBMCs. Samples came from the ongoing ImmuneRACE study (first 160 participants) plus 1,254 subjects from 6 global collaborators. A freely available public database, intended as a resource for researchers studying the immune response to SARS-CoV-2, is where the repertoires were released. Deeply sampled blood TCRbeta repertoires from subjects exposed to, actively infected with, or recovered from COVID-19 were included in the dataset. Where available, HLA class I and class II types were obtained from metadata supplied by the sample provider rather than from assay-based typing. Overall study outcomes, separate from this receptor: How much clinical and demographic metadata was included differed by source and by participant, and the metadata was provided uncurated.

The immunoSEQ Assay, a bias-controlled multiplex PCR, was used to amplify TCRbeta CDR3 regions from genomic DNA. The authors' analysis ran thus. Within the assay, amplification of reference gene primers was used to estimate how many nucleated cells each sample contained. To quantify the absolute abundance of each unique TCRbeta CDR3 rearrangement, sequence reads were collapsed and filtered. For each sample, productive Simpson clonality was calculated as the square root of Simpson's diversity index across productive rearrangements. TCRdb's version of the immuneACCESS table is confined to in-frame rearrangements and falls short of the full clone set. An unresolved V gene accounts for under half of the shortfall where checked; the remainder is of unknown origin. The V and J calls and clone size were taken over from that table, and D and trimming were inferred from the DNA. The sample table holds more than 250,000 clones, of which around 82% were seen once. The top ten hold 8% to 9.5% of the sample.

The CDR1 and CDR2 encoded by the germline V gene are SGDLS and YYNGEE. The CDR3 spans 15 residues, from the cysteine through the phenylalanine. Only the CDR3 DNA is retained, 45 bases long and in frame from the first base. Between the V and J ends, shortened by 0 bases and 6 bases respectively, the junction contains 15 bases. In this chain, TRBV9 is recombined with TRBJ1-2; a weak D assignment points to TRBD1 (5 bases agree). This sequence originates from a human donor in a cohort sampled during active COVID-19. Sequences were obtained from peripheral blood. Here is the DNA: TGTGCCAGCAGCGTAGACCTAGGGGTGAAGGATGGCTACACCTTC. This translates into CASSVDLGVKDGYTF. Outside the CDR3, residues come from the reference TRBV9 and TRBJ1-2 proteins, so the full variable domain is: DSGVTQTPKHLITATGQRVTLRCSPRSGDLSVYWYQQSLDQGLQFLIQYYNGEERAKGNILERFSAQQFPDLHSELNLSSLELGDSALYFCASSVDLGVKDGYTFGSGTRLTVV.